The 27 T cell receptor beta chains presented below share a single source sample, sequenced in a study of memory CD4+ T cells and cytomegalovirus serostatus. Data came from immunoSEQ multiplex PCR; TCRdb stores just in-frame clones and leaves some out. The top ten hold about 1.1% of the sample, which has almost 45,000 clones, about four fifths seen once. Single viable CD3+CD4+CD8-CD45RO+ cells were sorted as the memory CD4+ T cells. Sequencing was performed on memory CD4+ T cells from blood. All receptors come from an adult in good health and CMV-seronegative.

Here the CDR3 DNA reads TGTGCCAGCACCGTGGGGGGGAAGGCTGAGCAGTTCTTC. This gives the protein CASTVGGKAEQFF. The rearrangement uses TRBV5-6 and TRBJ2-1, with 7 nucleotides matching TRBD2. CDR3 length: 13 residues. V dropped 6 bases and J dropped 9; count of bases not matched to a gene: 9. Germline values: CDR1 SGHDT, CDR2 YYEEEE.

This clone was seen only a few times. The chain recombines TRBV7-6 with TRBJ2-5; D possibly corresponds to TRBD1 (6 bases). Between the trimmed V and J ends, which lost 5 bases and 2 bases, there was a span of 15 bases. Germline lookup yields CDR1 SGHVS and CDR2 FNYEAQ. The CDR3 is made up of 15 amino acids. The CDR3 DNA is TGTGCCAGCAGCGCAGGACAGATCCTGCAAGAGACCCAGTACTTC. Translated: CASSAGQILQETQYF.

This CDR3 is CASSPWDRGVSEAFF. CDR3 coding DNA: TGTGCCAGCAGCCCGTGGGACCGCGGAGTATCTGAAGCTTTCTTT. This chain joins TRBV7-9 and TRBJ1-1; a weak D match, TRBD1 (5 bases). V was trimmed by 5 bases and J by 6 bases, leaving 19 bases between them. The CDR3 loop spans 15 amino acids. Germline V lookup: CDR1 SEHNR, CDR2 FQNEAQ (reference sequence).

This chain joins TRBV7-9 and TRBJ1-4; maybe TRBD1 (6 bases). The germline V gene has CDR1 SEHNR and CDR2 FQNEAQ (reference sequence). The V end lost 5 bases, the J end lost 4 bases, and 14 bases lay between the germline ends. The CDR3 runs 15 residues. CDR3 in amino acids: CASSIGQLDNEKLFF. The CDR3 DNA is TGTGCCAGCAGCATCGGACAGTTGGATAATGAAAAACTGTTTTTT.

The J gene is TRBJ2-3, the V gene TRBV11-3; D may be TRBD1 (6 bases). The CDR3 covers 12 residues. V lost 3 bases and J 10 bases, leaving 11 bases between the germline ends. CDR1 is SGHNT and CDR2 is YENEEA in the germline V gene. The CDR3 DNA sequence: TGTGCCAGCAGCTTGACAGGCACGGCGCAGTATTTT. Translated, it gives CASSLTGTAQYF.

This chain links TRBV7-9 with TRBJ2-1; D could derive from TRBD1 or TRBD2 (5 bases each). The CDR3 sequence is 14 residues long. V was clipped by 2 bases and J by 5 bases, with 10 bases between them. Germline values: CDR1 SEHNR, CDR2 FQNEAQ (reference sequence). The CDR3 reads CASSLTQGDNEQFF. CDR3 nucleotide sequence: TGTGCCAGCAGCTTAACGCAGGGAGACAATGAGCAGTTCTTC.

J is TRBJ1-1 and V is TRBV7-9; 9 nucleotides align to TRBD1. V trimming: 3 bases; J trimming: 4 bases; junction bases outside the gene matches: 0. Germline V gene data show CDR1 as SEHNR and CDR2 as FQNEAQ (reference sequence). The length of the CDR3 is 13 residues. DNA for the CDR3: TGTGCCAGCAGCTTGGACAGGGGCACTGAAGCTTTCTTT. Its protein is CASSLDRGTEAFF.

This sequence joins TRBV9 and TRBJ2-7; 7 bases map to TRBD1. V lost 4 bases, J lost 2 bases, and 12 bases stayed unmatched. The length of the CDR3 is 16 residues. Per the germline V gene, CDR1 is SGDLS and CDR2 is YYNGEE. The CDR3 is CASSSNPRQGTYEQYF. CDR3 nucleotide sequence: TGTGCCAGCAGCTCAAACCCCCGACAGGGAACCTACGAGCAGTACTTC.

The J gene is TRBJ2-7, the V gene TRBV2; TRBD2 is a possible D gene (7 bases). CDR1 is SNHLY and CDR2 is FYNNEI in the germline V gene. The CDR3 runs 18 residues. V was shortened by 7 bases and J by 0 bases, with 25 bases between the two germline ends. CDR3 sequence reads: CASKGGQGRWENSYEQYF. In DNA form, the CDR3 reads TGTGCCAGCAAGGGGGGGCAGGGTCGTTGGGAAAACTCCTACGAGCAGTACTTC.

The V call is TRBV10-2, the J call TRBJ1-1; D remains unclear. CDR3 size: 13 residues. Trimming cost V 3 bases and J 2 bases, with 7 bases left between them. Germline CDR1 and CDR2: WSHSY and SAAADI. The DNA for the CDR3 is TGCGCCAGCAGTGACCCGTCAAACACTGAAGCTTTCTTT. Its translation: CASSDPSNTEAFF.

The chain couples TRBV27 to TRBJ2-2, with 12 bases that match TRBD2. The CDR3 covers 16 residues. The trim removed 5 bases at V and 5 bases at J, leaving 6 bases unmatched. CDR1 is MNHEY, CDR2 SMNVEV, per germline (reference sequence). The CDR3 is CASSPRLAGVTGELFF. CDR3 sequence (DNA): TGTGCCAGCAGTCCGCGACTAGCGGGAGTTACCGGGGAGCTGTTTTTT.

The gene calls are TRBV7-6 and TRBJ2-7; TRBD1 aligns across 10 bases. The germline CDR1 and CDR2 sequences are SGHVS and FNYEAQ. This CDR3 spans 18 amino acids. V lost 0 bases, J lost 0 bases, and 8 bases stayed unmatched. The CDR3: CASSLADRGYGASYEQYF. The CDR3 region has the DNA TGTGCCAGCAGCTTAGCGGACAGGGGGTACGGGGCCTCCTACGAGCAGTACTTC.

The rearrangement uses TRBV2 and TRBJ2-1, with TRBD2 as a possible D gene (6 bases). The CDR3 runs 14 residues. The V gene's germline CDR1 is SNHLY and CDR2 FYNNEI. Between the trimmed V and J ends, which lost 3 bases and 7 bases, there was a span of 13 bases. In DNA, the CDR3 is TGTGCCAGCAGTGAGCGGGAAAAGAGGAATGAGCAGTTCTTC. It yields the protein CASSEREKRNEQFF.

This clone was observed a single time. The chain recombines TRBV7-9 with TRBJ2-5; weak D call: TRBD2 (6 bases). Germline CDR1 and CDR2: SEHNR and FQNEAQ (reference sequence). V was shortened by 1 base and J by 2 bases, with 8 bases between the two germline ends. The CDR3 has 14 residues. The CDR3 loop reads CASSLGREQETQYF. The CDR3 bases are TGTGCCAGCAGCTTAGGGCGGGAACAAGAGACCCAGTACTTC. Together with reference TRBV7-9 and TRBJ2-5, the CDR3 gives the full variable domain: DTGVSQNPRHKITKRGQNVTFRCDPISEHNRLYWYRQTLGQGPEFLTYFQNEAQLEKSRLLSDRFSAERPKGSFSTLEIQRTEQGDSAMYLCASSLGREQETQYFGPGTRLLVL.

V usage is TRBV5-4 and J usage is TRBJ2-3; D might be TRBD1 (5 bases). Germline values: CDR1 SGHNT, CDR2 YYREEE (reference sequence). V was trimmed by 0 bases and J by 6 bases, leaving 11 bases between them. The CDR3 has 14 amino acids. CDR3 in amino acids: CASSLEGPRDTQYF. CDR3 sequence (DNA): TGTGCCAGCAGCTTGGAGGGGCCGAGGGATACGCAGTATTTT.

The chain couples TRBV7-2 to TRBJ2-1, with TRBD2 matching over 11 bases. V trimming: 5 bases; J trimming: 3 bases; junction bases outside the gene matches: 3. The CDR3 runs to 15 residues. Germline loops: CDR1 SGHTA, CDR2 FQGNSA. CDR3 amino acids: CASSISGRVYNEQFF. CDR3 nucleotide sequence: TGTGCCAGCAGCATTAGCGGGAGGGTCTACAATGAGCAGTTCTTC.

The rearrangement uses TRBV6-1 and TRBJ1-6; D unresolved. Germline CDR1 MNHNS, CDR2 SASEGT. V dropped 2 bases and J dropped 5 bases, with 10 bases sitting between them. This CDR3 comprises 15 residues. This chain's CDR3 is CASSETAAHNSPLHF. The CDR3 nucleotides are TGTGCCAGCAGTGAAACGGCAGCACATAATTCACCCCTCCACTTT.

In this sample, this clone turned up a few times. This chain connects TRBV7-9 to TRBJ1-1; 9 bases line up with TRBD1. This CDR3 spans 14 amino acids. From germline, CDR1 is SEHNR and CDR2 FQNEAQ (reference sequence). V lost 7 bases and J lost 1; bases outside the gene matches: 4. CDR3: CASNEGQGNTEAFF. For the CDR3, the DNA is TGTGCCAGCAACGAGGGACAGGGGAACACTGAAGCTTTCTTT.

The chain uses TRBV5-1 and TRBJ1-2; D unclear. Trimming pared 4 bases from V and 5 bases from J, leaving 12 bases between. The CDR3 totals 13 residues. Germline CDR1 is SGHRS and CDR2 is YFSETQ. The CDR3: CASSRVLEYGYTF. The CDR3 region has the DNA TGCGCCAGCAGCAGGGTGTTAGAATATGGCTACACCTTC.

The chain carries TRBV19 and TRBJ2-7, with 8 bases identical to TRBD2. This CDR3 contains 15 residues. CDR1 LNHDA and CDR2 SQIVND come from the germline V gene (reference sequence). V was pared by 6 bases and J by 3 bases, with 10 bases of the junction left unmatched. The CDR3 protein is CASRYHSRGDYEQYF. DNA of the CDR3: TGTGCCAGTAGATATCACTCGCGGGGGGACTACGAGCAGTACTTC.

The rearrangement joins TRBV7-2 to TRBJ2-3; D is possibly TRBD1 (6 bases). V was clipped by 5 bases and J by 0 bases, with 12 bases between them. The CDR3 contains 15 residues. The V gene's germline CDR1 is SGHTA and CDR2 FQGNSA. CDR3 DNA: TGTGCCAGCAGCGCGCAAGGACAGAGCACAGATACGCAGTATTTT. Its protein product is CASSAQGQSTDTQYF.

The rearrangement links TRBV5-6 to TRBJ2-3; tentatively, D is TRBD1 (5 bases). Trimming removed 1 base at V and 4 bases at J, with 10 bases between. Germline values: CDR1 SGHDT, CDR2 YYEEEE. The CDR3 extends over 14 amino acids. The CDR3 DNA sequence: TGTGCCAGCAGCTTGATAGGGGCCCCAGATACGCAGTATTTT. Translation gives CASSLIGAPDTQYF.

The sample holds one count of this clone. The chain recombines TRBV5-4 with TRBJ2-5; 7 positions match TRBD1. Germline values: CDR1 SGHNT, CDR2 YYREEE (reference sequence). The J segment lost 3 bases and the V segment lost 0 bases, leaving 5 bases of the junction unmatched. CDR3 size: 15 residues. CDR3 DNA: TGTGCCAGCAGCTTGGAGCACAGGGGAAAAGAGACCCAGTACTTC. Amino acid sequence: CASSLEHRGKETQYF.

The chain recombines TRBV7-2 with TRBJ1-4; D remains unclear. The CDR3 runs to 14 residues. Germline-derived CDR1 and CDR2 are SGHTA and FQGNSA. V shed 3 bases and J shed 3 bases, with 8 bases lying between them. The CDR3 is CASSFGTANEKLFF. The CDR3, as DNA: TGTGCCAGCAGCTTCGGAACAGCTAATGAAAAACTGTTTTTT.

This chain joins TRBV19 and TRBJ1-2, with D possibly being TRBD1 (6 bases). Germline V lookup: CDR1 LNHDA, CDR2 SQIVND (reference sequence). The CDR3 runs 12 residues. V lost 6 bases and J lost 6, with 11 bases in between. The CDR3 DNA follows: TGTGCCAGTAGGCCCGGGGGCGATGGCTACACCTTC. Translated, it gives CASRPGGDGYTF. Complete variable domain (other parts from reference TRBV19 and TRBJ1-2): DGGITQSPKYLFRKEGQNVTLSCEQNLNHDAMYWYRQDPGQGLRLIYYSQIVNDFQKGDIAEGYSVSREKKESFPLTVTSAQKNPTAFYLCASRPGGDGYTFGSGTRLTVV.

In its sample, this clone was seen once. The chain carries TRBV6-5 and TRBJ2-6, with D perhaps matching TRBD2 (5 bases). V was trimmed by 6 bases and J by 1 base, leaving 10 bases between them. Germline V gene lookup returns CDR1 MNHEY and CDR2 SVGAGI. The CDR3 runs to 15 residues. In DNA form, the CDR3 reads TGTGCCAGCAGACCTCGGGATTCTGGGGCCAACGTCCTGACTTTC. Translated: CASRPRDSGANVLTF.

The chain joins TRBV18 to TRBJ2-2; 10 bases fit TRBD1. The V and J ends lost 8 bases and 3 bases, in that order; junction bases with no gene match: 6. Germline V CDR1 and CDR2: KGHSH, LQKENI. The CDR3 sequence is 15 residues long. In DNA form, the CDR3 reads TGTGCCAGCGACGGGACAGGGGCGGACACCGGGGAGCTGTTTTTT. The encoded protein is CASDGTGADTGELFF.